Below, 32 T cell receptor beta chains from the same sample are listed, as sequenced in a study of identical twins. TCRdb re-called the 5' RACE reads with MiXCR, one entry per CDR3 protein. The sample yields 200,000 or so distinct CDR3 sequences, about 16% seen once. The sample was also linked to a second study, of T cells expressing NK-cell markers.

Specimen: CD8+ T cells sorted from blood. These receptors were taken from a woman younger than 30 in good health.

This sequence joins TRBV3-1 and TRBJ2-3; D may be TRBD2 (6 bases). The germline gives CDR1 LGHDT, CDR2 YNNKEL (reference sequence). The CDR3 is 12 residues long. Trimming cost V 1 base and J 10 bases, with 9 bases left between them. Here the CDR3 DNA reads TGTGCCAGCAGCCAAGCGAGGGAGGCGCAGTATTTT. Its translation: CASSQAREAQYF.

A few counts support this clonotype. The chain links TRBV9 to TRBJ2-1, with no clear D. This CDR3 has 13 residues. Germline lookup yields CDR1 SGDLS and CDR2 YYNGEE. Between the trimmed V and J ends, which lost 0 bases and 2 bases, there was a span of 3 bases. Here the CDR3 reads CASSVVPYNEQFF. The DNA of the CDR3 is TGTGCCAGCAGCGTAGTCCCCTACAATGAGCAGTTCTTC. The full variable domain, in which reference TRBV9 and TRBJ2-1 provide the parts outside the CDR3, is DSGVTQTPKHLITATGQRVTLRCSPRSGDLSVYWYQQSLDQGLQFLIQYYNGEERAKGNILERFSAQQFPDLHSELNLSSLELGDSALYFCASSVVPYNEQFFGPGTRLTVL.

Only a few counts were recorded for this clonotype. The chain couples TRBV27 to TRBJ1-2, with a weak D call TRBD1 (6 bases). Germline-derived CDR1 and CDR2 are MNHEY and SMNVEV (reference sequence). Trimming shortened V by 0 bases and J by 4 bases, and 12 bases separated the two germline ends. CDR3 length: 15 residues. The CDR3 nucleotides read TGTGCCAGCAGTTTATCGGGGGCAGCCTTCTATGGCTACACCTTC. Translated: CASSLSGAAFYGYTF.

The chain combines TRBV12-3 or TRBV12-4 with TRBJ1-1, with a tentative D call TRBD1 (6 bases). V lost 3 bases and J lost 5, with 13 bases in between. The CDR3 has 14 residues. The CDR3 loop is CASSFVGAITEAFF. The CDR3 nucleotides are TGTGCCAGCAGTTTCGTGGGGGCGATTACTGAAGCTTTCTTT.

The V gene is TRBV27, the J gene TRBJ1-6; D gene unclear. The CDR3 extends over 16 amino acids. The ends were cut back, 2 bases at V and 3 bases at J, with 11 bases in the middle. The germline gives CDR1 MNHEY, CDR2 SMNVEV (reference sequence). The DNA of the CDR3 is TGTGCCAGCAGTTTAAACGGAAATATCTATAATTCACCCCTCCACTTT. Its protein is CASSLNGNIYNSPLHF.

This clonotype was observed a handful of times. The V and J genes are TRBV18 and TRBJ1-5, with D unclear. Trimming shortened V by 3 bases and J by 5 bases, and 14 bases separated the two germline ends. The CDR3 runs to 15 residues. Germline V gene lookup returns CDR1 KGHSH and CDR2 LQKENI. The CDR3: CASSPGWRWYQPQHF. The CDR3 DNA follows: TGTGCCAGCTCACCCGGGTGGAGGTGGTATCAGCCCCAGCATTTT.

This clonotype was seen only a few times. V gene TRBV5-1 combines with J gene TRBJ2-5; 7 bases match TRBD2. The CDR3 is made up of 14 amino acids. Losses at the gene ends were 5 bases for V and 1 base for J; bases not matched to a gene: 5. Germline V gene sequence: CDR1 SGHRS, CDR2 YFSETQ. CDR3 in DNA: TGCGCCAGCAGATCCTTAGCGGGCCAAGAGACCCAGTACTTC. This codes for CASRSLAGQETQYF.

This clonotype showed up just a few times. This chain uses TRBV29-1 with TRBJ2-3; no clear D gene. This CDR3 is 11 amino acids long. The V and J ends lost 7 bases and 7 bases respectively, with 12 bases between them. The germline V gene has CDR1 SQVTM and CDR2 ANQGSEA. The CDR3 sequence is CSGMRPNTQYF. In DNA form, the CDR3 reads TGCAGCGGTATGCGGCCCAATACGCAGTATTTT.

This clonotype was observed a handful of times. The V and J genes are TRBV12-3 or TRBV12-4 and TRBJ2-2, with D maybe TRBD1 (6 bases). The CDR3 spans 14 residues. Trimming took off 4 bases at V and 4 bases at J, with 10 bases between the two ends. Written as DNA, the CDR3 is TGTGCCAGCAGTTGGGGGCAGGGCACCGGGGAGCTGTTTTTT. It is translated as CASSWGQGTGELFF.

The CDR3 DNA sequence: TGTGCCAGCAGCACCTTTGGACAGGGAGGGTTCGCCGAGCAGTACTTC. It codes for CASSTFGQGGFAEQYF. The rearrangement uses TRBV7-9 and TRBJ2-7; D may be TRBD1 (8 bases). V lost 5 bases to trimming and J lost 6 bases, with 23 bases between them. The germline V gene has CDR1 SEHNR and CDR2 FQNEAQ (reference sequence). The CDR3 runs 16 residues.

V is TRBV20-1 and J is TRBJ2-7, with no clear D. Trimming stripped 1 base from V and 2 bases from J, with 12 bases between. CDR1 is DFQATT, CDR2 SNEGSKA, per germline (reference sequence). This CDR3 has 14 amino acids. The CDR3 protein is CSARGPTTPYEQYF. DNA of the CDR3: TGCAGTGCTAGAGGGCCTACAACTCCCTACGAGCAGTACTTC.

This clonotype was seen more than once but under ten times. The chain recombines TRBV6-5 with TRBJ2-1; 12 bases align to TRBD2. V shed 4 bases and J 8 bases; nucleotides not matched to a gene: 6. CDR3 length equals 15 residues. CDR1 MNHEY and CDR2 SVGAGI come from the germline V gene. The CDR3 here is CASSSWTSGKHEQFF. The CDR3 bases are TGTGCCAGCAGTTCCTGGACTAGCGGGAAGCATGAGCAGTTCTTC.

This clonotype was seen ten or more times. V is TRBV7-9 and J is TRBJ2-2; D unresolved. Germline lookup yields CDR1 SEHNR and CDR2 FQNEAQ (reference sequence). V was pared by 9 bases and J by 4 bases, with 18 bases between. The CDR3 contains 15 residues. Written as DNA, the CDR3 is TGTGCCAGACCTCTCGGGCCGCAGGCCACCGGGGAGCTGTTTTTT. It encodes CARPLGPQATGELFF.

CDR3 residues: CASSQQHRRPYNEQFF. Here the CDR3 DNA reads TGCGCCAGCAGCCAACAGCACAGGAGGCCCTACAATGAGCAGTTCTTC. The chain couples TRBV4-3 to TRBJ2-1, with D possibly being TRBD1 or TRBD2 (5 bases each). The V gene's germline CDR1 is LGHNA and CDR2 YSLEER. This CDR3 has 16 amino acids. Trimming stripped 2 bases from V and 2 bases from J, with 13 bases between.

Many counts were recorded for this clonotype. The V and J genes are TRBV3-1 and TRBJ2-5; D unresolved. V lost 0 bases to trimming and J lost 2 bases, with 7 bases between them. The CDR3 is 14 amino acids. Germline loops: CDR1 LGHDT, CDR2 YNNKEL (reference sequence). The CDR3 nucleotides are TGTGCCAGCAGCCAAGAGTACGTACAAGAGACCCAGTACTTC. Protein sequence: CASSQEYVQETQYF.

CDR3 bases: TGTGCCAGCAGCCAAGCAATCGCTAGCGGGAGTGGCTACGAGCAGTACTTC. Its protein is CASSQAIASGSGYEQYF. This chain uses TRBV3-1 with TRBJ2-7, with TRBD2 matching over 10 bases. Germline assignment: CDR1 LGHDT and CDR2 YNNKEL (reference sequence). This CDR3 spans 17 amino acids. The V segment lost 1 base and the J segment 3 bases; nucleotides outside the gene matches: 9.

Within the sample, this clonotype is medium-sized. The chain links TRBV12-3 or TRBV12-4 to TRBJ2-7; 7 bases fit TRBD1. The CDR3 is 12 residues long. J lost 3 bases, V lost 4 bases, and 0 bases had no gene match. The CDR3 DNA is TGTGCCAGCAGTTCAGGGGGCTACGAGCAGTACTTC. Translating it yields CASSSGGYEQYF.

This clonotype was picked up a small number of times. The chain is built from TRBV6-1 and TRBJ2-3; 10 positions match TRBD1. J gave up 2 bases and V 6 bases, and 5 bases lay outside the gene matches. Germline V gene data show CDR1 as MNHNS and CDR2 as SASEGT. The CDR3 consists of 15 residues. The CDR3 here is CASRQTGGITDTQYF. The CDR3 DNA sequence: TGTGCCAGCAGGCAGACAGGGGGCATCACAGATACGCAGTATTTT.

The genes are TRBV6-5 and TRBJ2-5; D tentatively fits TRBD1 or TRBD2 (5 bases each). Germline V gives CDR1 MNHEY, CDR2 SVGAGI. V was clipped by 3 bases and J by 5 bases, with 16 bases between them. The CDR3 is 15 residues long. This chain's CDR3 is CASSYDEGPVETQYF. CDR3 DNA: TGTGCCAGCAGTTATGACGAGGGGCCGGTTGAGACCCAGTACTTC.

The chain links TRBV11-2 to TRBJ2-1; TRBD2 might be the D (5 bases). CDR1 is SGHAT and CDR2 is FQNNGV in the germline V gene. Trimming pared 7 bases from V and 4 bases from J, leaving 17 bases between. This CDR3 spans 15 amino acids. In DNA, the CDR3 is TGTGCCAGCACTCCTAGGACTTCTCCTTACAATGAGCAGTTCTTC. Translated, it gives CASTPRTSPYNEQFF.

In its sample, this clonotype was seen a few times. One end of the junction is discordant with germline, which a read error may explain. The genes are TRBV20-1 and TRBJ2-1, with D hard to call. The CDR3 is made up of 9 amino acids. Germline assignment: CDR1 DFQATT and CDR2 SNEGSKA (reference sequence). The CDR3 is CSASTGWPF. In DNA form, the CDR3 reads TGCAGTGCTAGTACGGGTTGGCCATTC.

This clonotype has a handful of counts. V usage is TRBV2 and J usage is TRBJ2-7; no reliable D call. Germline CDR1 and CDR2: SNHLY and FYNNEI. The CDR3 has 13 residues. Trimming removed 0 bases from V and 3 bases from J, with 6 bases in between. The CDR3 is CASSEASGYEQYF. The CDR3 bases are TGTGCCAGCAGTGAAGCGTCGGGCTACGAGCAGTACTTC. The full variable domain, in which reference TRBV2 and TRBJ2-7 provide the parts outside the CDR3, is EPEVTQTPSHQVTQMGQEVILRCVPISNHLYFYWYRQILGQKVEFLVSFYNNEISEKSEIFDDQFSVERPDGSNFTLKIRSTKLEDSAMYFCASSEASGYEQYFGPGTRLTVT.

The sample holds many counts of this clonotype. The genes are TRBV12-3 or TRBV12-4 and TRBJ2-7; 10 bases match TRBD2. This CDR3 is built from 15 residues. V shed 3 bases, J shed 4 bases, and the junction held 6 bases outside the gene matches. CDR3 sequence reads: CASSFAAGGPYEQYF. The DNA for the CDR3 is TGTGCCAGCAGTTTCGCAGCGGGGGGGCCTTACGAGCAGTACTTC.

The chain employs TRBV20-1 and TRBJ1-2, with unresolved D. Germline CDR1 and CDR2: DFQATT and SNEGSKA (reference sequence). Trimming took 5 bases from V and 1 from J, leaving 14 bases between them. The CDR3 loop spans 14 amino acids. The CDR3 reads CSAGWDRSNYGYTF. As DNA, the CDR3 is TGCAGTGCTGGATGGGATCGAAGTAACTATGGCTACACCTTC.

This clonotype was detected a few times. The chain links TRBV29-1 to TRBJ1-1, with unresolved D. CDR1 and CDR2 from the germline V gene are SQVTM and ANQGSEA. The ends were cut back, 2 bases at V and 2 bases at J, with 18 bases in the middle. This CDR3 has 16 residues. As DNA, the CDR3 is TGCAGCGTTGAAAGGATTGGCCGAGAACTTAACACTGAAGCTTTCTTT. Amino acid sequence: CSVERIGRELNTEAFF.

A few counts support this clonotype. The chain combines TRBV12-3 or TRBV12-4 with TRBJ2-5, with TRBD2 matching 11 bases. The CDR3 loop spans 17 amino acids. Trimming took 6 bases from V and 0 from J; bases not matched to a gene: 9. CDR3 in DNA: TGTGCCAGCAGCCCGGGACTAGCGGTTTCGTACCAAGAGACCCAGTACTTC. It encodes CASSPGLAVSYQETQYF.

This sequence joins TRBV12-3 or TRBV12-4 and TRBJ2-7; D gene unclear. This CDR3 comprises 11 residues. Trimming removed 3 bases from V and 9 bases from J, with 9 bases in between. The CDR3 DNA is TGTGCCAGCAGTTTGGCCCGAGCGCAGTACTTC. Translated, it gives CASSLARAQYF.

This clonotype has only a few counts. The chain employs TRBV29-1 and TRBJ1-1, with D perhaps matching TRBD1 (6 bases). The CDR3 contains 15 residues. Deletions cut 1 base from V and 4 bases from J, with 16 bases between. Germline CDR1 is SQVTM and CDR2 is ANQGSEA. The CDR3 sequence is CSVEGASGVFTEAFF. Written as DNA, the CDR3 is TGCAGCGTTGAAGGGGCGTCAGGGGTTTTCACTGAAGCTTTCTTT.

This clonotype occurred many times. The chain recombines TRBV4-3 with TRBJ2-1, with TRBD2 matching 7 bases. The J segment lost 0 bases and the V segment lost 1 base, leaving 9 bases of the junction unmatched. The CDR3 covers 18 residues. Germline V gene sequence: CDR1 LGHNA, CDR2 YSLEER. The CDR3, as DNA: TGCGCCAGCAGCCAAGTCCCTAGCGGCCTTAGCTCCTACAATGAGCAGTTCTTC. This encodes CASSQVPSGLSSYNEQFF.

Regarding this clonotype: This may be a read error, as it is one base from a much larger clone. The chain joins TRBV29-1 to TRBJ2-7; D unresolved. This CDR3 region has 12 residues. Trimming pared 3 bases from V and 0 bases from J, leaving 6 bases between. Germline-derived CDR1 and CDR2 are SQVTM and ANQGSEA. CDR3 coding DNA: TGCAGCGTTGAGGGCACCTCCTACGAGCAGTACTTC. It yields the protein CSVEGTSYEQYF.

The table lists this clonotype with a few counts. The chain uses TRBV7-3 and TRBJ2-3; 10 bases are a match to TRBD2. J lost 3 bases, V lost 8 bases, and 17 bases had no gene match. The CDR3 spans 18 residues. CDR1 is SGHTA, CDR2 FQGTGA, per germline. The CDR3 DNA follows: TGTGCCAGCTCCCGGCGGCTAGCGGGGGCCTCTGGGACAGATACGCAGTATTTT. This sequence encodes CASSRRLAGASGTDTQYF.

This clonotype was counted between two and nine times. This chain joins TRBV14 and TRBJ2-5, with D unclear. V was pared by 5 bases and J by 2 bases, with 12 bases between. CDR1 is SGHDN, CDR2 FVKESK, per germline. The CDR3 has 14 residues. This CDR3 reads CASSEWAAQETQYF. CDR3 nucleotides: TGTGCCAGCAGCGAATGGGCAGCTCAAGAGACCCAGTACTTC.